A selection of T cell receptor beta chains follows, all from one sample in a study of blood T cells in healthy people across ages. MiXCR, run by TCRdb on the 5' RACE reads, gives a single entry per CDR3 protein. Of hundreds of thousands of distinct CDR3 sequences listed, about 45% were seen once; the top ten hold roughly 25%. Input material: blood. All receptors derive from a man aged 80 or over in good health. The CDR3 runs from the conserved cysteine through the conserved F or W. D genes are given only for firm matches. Size is omitted from some rows. Given values are once, few, many or a class for expanded clones.

CDR3 | DNA | length | size | D | J | V
CASSQALDPYGYTF | TGCGCCAGCAGCCAAGCTCTCGACCCTTATGGATACACCTTC | 14 | . | . | TRBJ1-2 | TRBV4-1
CASSVAPSLGEQYF | TGTGCCAGCAGCGTAGCCCCGTCTCTGGGCGAGCAGTACTTC | 14 | few | . | TRBJ2-7 | TRBV9
CASTIGGTGGTEAFF | TGTGCCAGCACCATTGGGGGCACAGGGGGCACTGAAGCTTTCTTT | 15 | . | TRBD1 | TRBJ1-1 | TRBV28
CASSYTGLGQYF | TGTGCCAGCAGTTACACCGGATTAGGGCAGTACTTC | 12 | . | . | TRBJ2-4 | TRBV6-2/TRBV6-3
CASSPGQSRLPLHF | TGTGCCAGCAGCCCCGGACAGTCCCGCTTACCCCTCCACTTT | 14 | few | . | TRBJ1-6 | TRBV7-2
CASSTDRGRRDEQFF | TGTGCCAGCAGTACAGACAGGGGTCGGCGCGATGAGCAGTTCTTC | 15 | few | TRBD1 | TRBJ2-1 | TRBV27
CASSLTGGGNSNQPQHF | TGTGCCAGCAGCTTAACAGGGGGCGGCAATAGCAATCAGCCCCAGCATTTT | 17 | . | TRBD1 | TRBJ1-5 | TRBV7-2
CASSVNGQTNTEAFF | TGTGCCAGCAGCGTCAACGGACAGACGAACACTGAAGCTTTCTTT | 15 | . | . | TRBJ1-1 | TRBV9
CASSLVGGRKNYEQYF | TGCGCCAGCAGCTTGGTCGGCGGGAGGAAAAACTACGAGCAGTACTTC | 16 | few | TRBD2 | TRBJ2-7 | TRBV5-1
CAIAEGSFTYEQYF | TGTGCCATCGCCGAGGGGTCCTTTACCTACGAGCAGTACTTC | 14 | . | . | TRBJ2-7 | TRBV10-3
CASRQRGVVTDTQYF | TGTGCCAGCAGACAGCGGGGGGTAGTCACAGATACGCAGTATTTT | 15 | many | TRBD2 | TRBJ2-3 | TRBV6-6
CASSQNGRVGETQYF | TGTGCCAGCAGCCAAAACGGTCGGGTAGGAGAGACCCAGTACTTC | 15 | many | . | TRBJ2-5 | TRBV6-5
CASLGAGILDEQFF | TGTGCCAGCTTGGGAGCAGGGATTTTGGATGAGCAGTTCTTC | 14 | few | . | TRBJ2-1 | TRBV12-3/TRBV12-4
CASSLLAVSYEQYF | TGTGCCAGCAGCTTATTGGCAGTCTCCTACGAGCAGTACTTC | 14 | . | . | TRBJ2-7 | TRBV11-2
CASSLSRAGPNNEQFF | TGTGCCAGCAGTTTATCCCGAGCGGGACCTAACAATGAGCAGTTCTTC | 16 | . | TRBD2 | TRBJ2-1 | TRBV28
CASSYSGAISYEQYF | TGTGCCAGCAGTTACTCGGGTGCCATTTCCTACGAGCAGTACTTC | 15 | few | . | TRBJ2-7 | TRBV6-2/TRBV6-3
CSARQGIGLAGGPYEQYF | TGCAGTGCTAGACAGGGGATAGGGCTAGCGGGAGGGCCGTACGAGCAGTACTTC | 18 | . | TRBD2 | TRBJ2-7 | TRBV20-1
CAISEYGQGGEKLFF | TGTGCCATCAGTGAGTACGGACAGGGTGGAGAAAAACTGTTTTTT | 15 | . | TRBD1 | TRBJ1-4 | TRBV10-3
CASSYSGGPGTGELFF | TGTGCCAGCAGTTACAGCGGGGGGCCGGGGACCGGGGAGCTGTTTTTT | 16 | . | TRBD2 | TRBJ2-2 | TRBV6-2/TRBV6-3
CASSPREGGRTDTQYF | TGTGCCAGTAGTCCGCGGGAGGGCGGCCGCACAGATACGCAGTATTTT | 16 | few | TRBD2 | TRBJ2-3 | TRBV19
CATRDNQETQYF | TGTGCCACACGGGACAATCAAGAGACCCAGTACTTC | 12 | few | . | TRBJ2-5 | TRBV10-3
CASSFLDSETQYF | TGTGCCAGCAGTTTTCTGGATTCGGAGACCCAGTACTTC | 13 | . | . | TRBJ2-5 | TRBV28
CASSLGTAVLYEQYF | TGTGCCAGCAGCTTAGGAACGGCAGTCCTCTACGAGCAGTACTTC | 15 | . | . | TRBJ2-7 | TRBV7-2
CASSSTRYTGELFF | TGTGCCAGCAGCTCGACGCGGTACACCGGGGAGCTGTTTTTT | 14 | few | . | TRBJ2-2 | TRBV9
CASREQGNQNTEAFF | TGCGCCAGCAGGGAACAGGGAAACCAGAACACTGAAGCTTTCTTT | 15 | few | . | TRBJ1-1 | TRBV10-2
CSARDLEQFF | TGCAGTGCTAGGGACCTTGAGCAGTTCTTC | 10 | . | . | TRBJ2-1 | TRBV20-1
CASSQDLTAGTGNEQFF | TGCGCCAGCAGCCAAGATCTAACGGCCGGCACTGGCAATGAGCAGTTCTTC | 17 | . | . | TRBJ2-1 | TRBV4-3
CASSVVANEQFF | TGTGCCAGCAGCGTAGTCGCCAACGAGCAGTTCTTC | 12 | . | . | TRBJ2-1 | TRBV9
CAIRRAGGEQETQYF | TGTGCCATCCGACGGGCCGGTGGGGAACAAGAGACCCAGTACTTC | 15 | . | . | TRBJ2-5 | TRBV10-3
CASSLAQAGGQPQHF | TGTGCCAGCAGTTTAGCGCAGGCAGGGGGACAGCCCCAGCATTTT | 15 | . | TRBD1 | TRBJ1-5 | TRBV12-3/TRBV12-4